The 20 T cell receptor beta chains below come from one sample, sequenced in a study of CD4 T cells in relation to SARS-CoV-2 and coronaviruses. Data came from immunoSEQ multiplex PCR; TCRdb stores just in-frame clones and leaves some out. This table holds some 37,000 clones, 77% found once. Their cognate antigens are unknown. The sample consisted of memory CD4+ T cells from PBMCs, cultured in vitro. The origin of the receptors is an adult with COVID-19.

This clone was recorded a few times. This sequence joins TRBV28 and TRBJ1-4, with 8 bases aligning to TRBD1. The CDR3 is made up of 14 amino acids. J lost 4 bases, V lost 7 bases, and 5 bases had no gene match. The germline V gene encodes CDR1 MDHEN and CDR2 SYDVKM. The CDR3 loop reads CASTGGGYNEKLFF. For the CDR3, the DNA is TGTGCCAGCACAGGGGGCGGGTATAATGAAAAACTGTTTTTT.

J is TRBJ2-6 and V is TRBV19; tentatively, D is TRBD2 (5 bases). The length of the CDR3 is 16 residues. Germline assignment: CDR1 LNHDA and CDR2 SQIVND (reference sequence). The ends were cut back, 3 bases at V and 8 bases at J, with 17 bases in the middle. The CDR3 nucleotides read TGTGCCAGTAGTATCCGATCATTCGGGGTCACCAACGTCCTGACTTTC. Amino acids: CASSIRSFGVTNVLTF.

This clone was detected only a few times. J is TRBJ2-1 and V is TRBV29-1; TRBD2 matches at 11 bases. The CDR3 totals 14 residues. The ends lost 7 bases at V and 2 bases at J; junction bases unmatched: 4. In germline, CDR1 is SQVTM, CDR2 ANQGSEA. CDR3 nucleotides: TGCAGCGCCATGGGACTAGCGGCCTACAATGAGCAGTTCTTC. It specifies CSAMGLAAYNEQFF.

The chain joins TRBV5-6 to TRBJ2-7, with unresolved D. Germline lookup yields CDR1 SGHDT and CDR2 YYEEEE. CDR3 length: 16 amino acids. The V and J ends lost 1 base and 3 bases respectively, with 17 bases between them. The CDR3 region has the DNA TGTGCCAGCAGCTTGTCTACCCGGGTCAAGTACTACGAGCAGTACTTC. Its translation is CASSLSTRVKYYEQYF.

The CDR3 coding sequence is TGTGCCAGCAGCGCACAGGGAGGGTGGTTAGAAGCTTTCTTT. Translated: CASSAQGGWLEAFF. The chain combines TRBV7-2 with TRBJ1-1; the D gene is possibly TRBD1 (6 bases). CDR3 length: 14 residues. Trimming removed 5 bases at V and 8 bases at J, with 18 bases between. Germline V gives CDR1 SGHTA, CDR2 FQGNSA.

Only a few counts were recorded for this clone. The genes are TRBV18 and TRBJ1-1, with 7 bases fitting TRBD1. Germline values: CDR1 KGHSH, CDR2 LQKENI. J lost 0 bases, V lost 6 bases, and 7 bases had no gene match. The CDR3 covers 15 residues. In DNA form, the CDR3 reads TGTGCCAGCTCTGACAGGGTTAAAATGAACACTGAAGCTTTCTTT. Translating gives CASSDRVKMNTEAFF. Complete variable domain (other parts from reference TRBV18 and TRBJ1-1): NAGVMQNPRHLVRRRGQEARLRCSPMKGHSHVYWYRQLPEEGLKFMVYLQKENIIDESGMPKERFSAEFPKEGPSILRIQQVVRGDSAAYFCASSDRVKMNTEAFFGQGTRLTVV.

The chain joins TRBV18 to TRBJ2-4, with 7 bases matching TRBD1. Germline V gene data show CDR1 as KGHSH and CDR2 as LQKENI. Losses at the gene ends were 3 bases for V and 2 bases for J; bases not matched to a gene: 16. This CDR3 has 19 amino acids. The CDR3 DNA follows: TGTGCCAGCTCACCCAGGGTACAGGGGCGTTGGGGGACCAAAAACATTCAGTACTTC. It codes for CASSPRVQGRWGTKNIQYF.

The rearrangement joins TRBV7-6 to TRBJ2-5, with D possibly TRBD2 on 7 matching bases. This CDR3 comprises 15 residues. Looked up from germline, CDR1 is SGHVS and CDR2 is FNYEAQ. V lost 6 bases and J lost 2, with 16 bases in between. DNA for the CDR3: TGTGCCAGCAGTACCGGGGGGCTCCTTCAAGAGACCCAGTACTTC. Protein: CASSTGGLLQETQYF.

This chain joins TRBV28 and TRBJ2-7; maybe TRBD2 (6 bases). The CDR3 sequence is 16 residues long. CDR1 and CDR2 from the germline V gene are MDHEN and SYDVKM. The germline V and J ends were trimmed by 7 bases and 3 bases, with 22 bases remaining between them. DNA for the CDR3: TGTGCCAGCAAATCGAACGGGAGCCCCCTCTACTACGAGCAGTACTTC. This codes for CASKSNGSPLYYEQYF.

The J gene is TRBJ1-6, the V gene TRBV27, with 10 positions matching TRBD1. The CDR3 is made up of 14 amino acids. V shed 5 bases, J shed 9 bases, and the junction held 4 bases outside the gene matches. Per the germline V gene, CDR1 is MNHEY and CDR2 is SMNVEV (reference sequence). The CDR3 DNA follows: TGTGCCAGCAGTATCCGGGACAGGGGTTCACCCCTCCACTTT. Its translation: CASSIRDRGSPLHF.

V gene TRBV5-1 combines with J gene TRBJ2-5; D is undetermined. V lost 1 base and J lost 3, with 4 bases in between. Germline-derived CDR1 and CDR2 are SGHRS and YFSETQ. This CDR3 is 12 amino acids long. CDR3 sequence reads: CASSLIKETQYF. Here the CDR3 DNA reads TGCGCCAGCAGCTTGATCAAAGAGACCCAGTACTTC.

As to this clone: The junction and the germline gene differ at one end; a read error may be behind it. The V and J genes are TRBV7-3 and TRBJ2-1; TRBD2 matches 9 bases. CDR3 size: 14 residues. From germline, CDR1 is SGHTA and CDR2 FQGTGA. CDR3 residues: CASRLRTSANEQFF. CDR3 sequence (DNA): TGTGCCAGCAGGTTAAGGACTAGCGCCAATGAGCAGTTCTTC.

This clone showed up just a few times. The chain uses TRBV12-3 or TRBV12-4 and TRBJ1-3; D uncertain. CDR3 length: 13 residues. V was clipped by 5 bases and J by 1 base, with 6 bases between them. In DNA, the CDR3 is TGTGCCAGCAGTCTCAATTCTGGAAACACCATATATTTT. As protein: CASSLNSGNTIYF.

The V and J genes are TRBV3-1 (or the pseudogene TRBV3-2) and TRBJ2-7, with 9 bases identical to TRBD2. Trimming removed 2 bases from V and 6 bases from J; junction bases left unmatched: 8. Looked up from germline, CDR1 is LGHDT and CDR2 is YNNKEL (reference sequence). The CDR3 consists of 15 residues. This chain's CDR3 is CASSQISGTSREQYF. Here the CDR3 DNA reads TGTGCCAGCAGCCAAATTTCGGGGACTAGCCGCGAGCAGTACTTC.

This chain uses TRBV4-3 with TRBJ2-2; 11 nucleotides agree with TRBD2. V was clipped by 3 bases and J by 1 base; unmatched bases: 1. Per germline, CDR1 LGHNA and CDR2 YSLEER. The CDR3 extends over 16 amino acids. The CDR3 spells CASSQGLAVNTGELFF. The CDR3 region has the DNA TGCGCCAGCAGCCAGGGACTAGCGGTGAACACCGGGGAGCTGTTTTTT.

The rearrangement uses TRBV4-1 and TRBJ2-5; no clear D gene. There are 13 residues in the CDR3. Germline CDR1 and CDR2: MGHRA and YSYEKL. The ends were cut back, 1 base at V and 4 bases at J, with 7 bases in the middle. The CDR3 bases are TGCGCCAGCAGCCAAGCCCGAGTAGAGACCCAGTACTTC. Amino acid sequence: CASSQARVETQYF.

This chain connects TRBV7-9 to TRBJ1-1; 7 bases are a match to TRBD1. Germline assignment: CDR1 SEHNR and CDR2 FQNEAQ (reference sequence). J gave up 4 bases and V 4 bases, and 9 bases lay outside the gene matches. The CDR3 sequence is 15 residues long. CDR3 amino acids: CASSWPEGASTEAFF. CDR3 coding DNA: TGTGCCAGCAGCTGGCCGGAGGGGGCGAGCACTGAAGCTTTCTTT.

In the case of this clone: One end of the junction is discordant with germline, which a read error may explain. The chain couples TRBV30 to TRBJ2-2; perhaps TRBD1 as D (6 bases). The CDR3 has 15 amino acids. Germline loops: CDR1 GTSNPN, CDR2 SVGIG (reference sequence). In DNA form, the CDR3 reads TGTGCCTGGTCCCGACAGGCCCTAAACATCGGGGAGCTGTTTTTT. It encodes CAWSRQALNIGELFF.

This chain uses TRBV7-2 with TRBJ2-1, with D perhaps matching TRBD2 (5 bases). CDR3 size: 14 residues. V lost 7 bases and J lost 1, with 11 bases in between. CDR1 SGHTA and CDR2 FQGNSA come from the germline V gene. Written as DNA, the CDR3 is TGTGCCAGCAAGGAGGCGGGTTCCTACAATGAGCAGTTCTTC. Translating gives CASKEAGSYNEQFF.

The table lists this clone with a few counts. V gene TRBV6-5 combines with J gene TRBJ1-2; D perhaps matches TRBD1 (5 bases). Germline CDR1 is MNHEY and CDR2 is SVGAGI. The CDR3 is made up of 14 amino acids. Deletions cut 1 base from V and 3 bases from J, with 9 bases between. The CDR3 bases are TGTGCCAGCAGTTACTTAGGGGTGCACTATGGCTACACCTTC. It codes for CASSYLGVHYGYTF.